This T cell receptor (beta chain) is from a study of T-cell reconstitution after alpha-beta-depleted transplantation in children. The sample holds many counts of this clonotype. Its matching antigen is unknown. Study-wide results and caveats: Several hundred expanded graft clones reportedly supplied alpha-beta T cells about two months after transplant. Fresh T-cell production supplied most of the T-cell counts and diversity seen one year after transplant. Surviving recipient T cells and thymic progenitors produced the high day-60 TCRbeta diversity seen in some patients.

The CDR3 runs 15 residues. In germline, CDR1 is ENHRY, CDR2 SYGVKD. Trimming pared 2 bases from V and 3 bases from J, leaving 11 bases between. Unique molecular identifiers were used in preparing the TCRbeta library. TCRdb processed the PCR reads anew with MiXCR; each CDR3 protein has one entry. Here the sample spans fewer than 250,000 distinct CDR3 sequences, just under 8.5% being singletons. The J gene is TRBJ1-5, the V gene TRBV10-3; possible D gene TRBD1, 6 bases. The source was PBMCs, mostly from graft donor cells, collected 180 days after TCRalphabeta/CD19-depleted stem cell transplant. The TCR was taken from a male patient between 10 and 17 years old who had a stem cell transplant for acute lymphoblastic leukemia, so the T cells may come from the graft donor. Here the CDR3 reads CAISEGGGVNQPQHF. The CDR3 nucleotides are TGTGCCATCAGTGAGGGAGGGGGAGTCAATCAGCCCCAGCATTTT.